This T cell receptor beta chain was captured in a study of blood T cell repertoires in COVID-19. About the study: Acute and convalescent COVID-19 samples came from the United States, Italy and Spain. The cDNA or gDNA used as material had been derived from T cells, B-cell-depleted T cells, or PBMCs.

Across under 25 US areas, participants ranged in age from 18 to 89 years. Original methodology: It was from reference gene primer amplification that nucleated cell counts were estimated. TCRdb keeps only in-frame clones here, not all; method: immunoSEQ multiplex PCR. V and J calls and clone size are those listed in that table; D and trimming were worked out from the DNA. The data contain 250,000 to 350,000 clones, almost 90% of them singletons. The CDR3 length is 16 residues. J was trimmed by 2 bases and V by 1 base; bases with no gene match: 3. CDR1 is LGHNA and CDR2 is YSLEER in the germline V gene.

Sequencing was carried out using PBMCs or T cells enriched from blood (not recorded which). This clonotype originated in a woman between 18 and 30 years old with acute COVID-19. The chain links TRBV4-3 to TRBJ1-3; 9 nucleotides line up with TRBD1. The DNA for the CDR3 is TGCGCCAGCAGCCAAGGAACAGGGGGCACTGGAAACACCATATATTTT. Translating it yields CASSQGTGGTGNTIYF.